A selection of T cell receptor beta chains follows, all from one sample in a study of T-cell reconstitution after alpha-beta-depleted transplantation in children. Using its own MiXCR run on the PCR reads, TCRdb lists one record per CDR3 protein. The data show hundreds of thousands of distinct CDR3 sequences, around 14% seen once. Sequencing used PBMCs, obtained before TCRalphabeta/CD19-depleted stem cell transplant. Receptors originate from a girl aged 2-10 years with congenital amegakaryocytic thrombocytopenia, due to receive a stem cell transplant. Each CDR3 is given with its conserved first and last residue. D genes are given only for firm matches. Clone size is not always given. Where it is, it says once, few, many or a class for expanded clones.

J gene: TRBJ1-6; V gene: TRBV7-9; CDR3 length: 15; D gene: .; clone size: .; CDR3 DNA: TGTGCCAGCAGTTATATGACAGGCCCTAATTCACCCCTCCACTTT; CDR3 protein: CASSYMTGPNSPLHF
J gene: TRBJ2-7; V gene: TRBV7-9; CDR3 length: 15; D gene: .; clone size: .; CDR3 DNA: TGTGCCAGCAGCACGAACAAGGACATGACCTACGAGCAGCACTTC; CDR3 protein: CASSTNKDMTYEQHF
J gene: TRBJ2-1; V gene: TRBV10-3; CDR3 length: 14; D gene: TRBD2; clone size: many; CDR3 DNA: TGTGCCATCAGGGAGGGACTAGAGTCGTTAGTGGGGTTCTTT; CDR3 protein: CAIREGLESLVGFF
J gene: TRBJ2-7; V gene: TRBV12-3/TRBV12-4; CDR3 length: 12; D gene: TRBD2; clone size: many; CDR3 DNA: TGTGCCAGCGGACTAGCGGGGAGCGAGCAGTACTTC; CDR3 protein: CASGLAGSEQYF
J gene: TRBJ2-1; V gene: TRBV5-1; CDR3 length: 12; D gene: .; clone size: many; CDR3 DNA: TGCGCCAGCACGTGGGAGGGGGATGAGCAGTTCTTC; CDR3 protein: CASTWEGDEQFF
J gene: TRBJ2-3; V gene: TRBV6-2/TRBV6-3; CDR3 length: 15; D gene: TRBD2; clone size: .; CDR3 DNA: TGTGCCAGCAGTTACTCTAGCGGGGGCACAGATACGCAGTATTTT; CDR3 protein: CASSYSSGGTDTQYF
J gene: TRBJ2-5; V gene: TRBV5-1; CDR3 length: 15; D gene: .; clone size: many; CDR3 DNA: TGCGCCAGCAAAGCGACACCTATTCCCCAAGAGACCCAGTACTTC; CDR3 protein: CASKATPIPQETQYF
J gene: TRBJ2-7; V gene: TRBV5-1; CDR3 length: 15; D gene: .; clone size: many; CDR3 DNA: TGCGCCAGCAGCCCCCTGGGGCTAGCGTTCTACGAGCAGTACTTC; CDR3 protein: CASSPLGLAFYEQYF
J gene: TRBJ2-1; V gene: TRBV5-1; CDR3 length: 16; D gene: .; clone size: .; CDR3 DNA: TGCGCCAGCAGCAACGACCTAATGGCGGGTTACAATGAGCAGTTCTTC; CDR3 protein: CASSNDLMAGYNEQFF
J gene: TRBJ2-3; V gene: TRBV20-1; CDR3 length: 17; D gene: .; clone size: many; CDR3 DNA: TGCAGTGCTAGGGGGAGTCGGGGGATTAAGCGCACAGATACGCAGTATTTT; CDR3 protein: CSARGSRGIKRTDTQYF
J gene: TRBJ2-7; V gene: TRBV5-1; CDR3 length: 15; D gene: TRBD2; clone size: few; CDR3 DNA: TGCGCCAGCAGCCGAGCGGGAGGCGTCTCCTACGAGCAGTACTTC; CDR3 protein: CASSRAGGVSYEQYF
J gene: TRBJ2-7; V gene: TRBV4-1; CDR3 length: 13; D gene: TRBD1; clone size: few; CDR3 DNA: TGCGCCAGCGGCTGGAGGACAGGGATCGAGCAGTACTTC; CDR3 protein: CASGWRTGIEQYF
J gene: TRBJ2-7; V gene: TRBV5-1; CDR3 length: 16; D gene: TRBD2; clone size: many; CDR3 DNA: TGCGCCAGCAGCTTTCGACTAGCGGCCCTCTGGTACGAGCAGTACTTC; CDR3 protein: CASSFRLAALWYEQYF
J gene: TRBJ2-1; V gene: TRBV20-1; CDR3 length: 15; D gene: .; clone size: few; CDR3 DNA: TGCAGTGCTAGACGCGCGGGTCAGATCTACAATGAGCAGTTCTTC; CDR3 protein: CSARRAGQIYNEQFF